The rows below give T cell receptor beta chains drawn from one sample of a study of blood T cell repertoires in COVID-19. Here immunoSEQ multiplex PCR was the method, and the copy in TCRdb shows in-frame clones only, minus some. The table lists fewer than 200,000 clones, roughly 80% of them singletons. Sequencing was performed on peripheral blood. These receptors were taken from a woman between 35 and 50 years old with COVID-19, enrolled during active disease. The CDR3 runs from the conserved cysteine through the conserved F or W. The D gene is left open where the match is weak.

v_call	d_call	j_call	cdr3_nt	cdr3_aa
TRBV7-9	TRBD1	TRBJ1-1	TGTGCCAGCAGCTACACAGGGGACACTGAAGCTTTCTTT	CASSYTGDTEAFF
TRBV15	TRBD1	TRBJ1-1	TGTGCCACCAGCAGAGGTACAGGGGGCCGCACTGAAGCTTTCTTT	CATSRGTGGRTEAFF
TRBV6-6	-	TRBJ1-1	TGTGCCAGCAGAAATGAGAAAACAGGGCTGAACACTGAAGCTTTCTTT	CASRNEKTGLNTEAFF
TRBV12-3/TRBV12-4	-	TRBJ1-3	TGTGCCACCAACACTAACTCTGGAAACACCATATATTTT	CATNTNSGNTIYF
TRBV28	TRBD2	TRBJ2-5	TGTGCCAGCAGACTGACGAGCCGGGAGGTGGGGGTGGTGGGTACCCAGTACTTC	CASRLTSREVGVVGTQYF
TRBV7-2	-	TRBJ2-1	TGTGCCAGCAGCTTTTCGGGTTTCGATGAGCAGTTCTTC	CASSFSGFDEQFF
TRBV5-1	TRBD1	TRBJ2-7	TGCGCCAGCGGGACGGACAGGGTCTACGAGCAGTACTTC	CASGTDRVYEQYF
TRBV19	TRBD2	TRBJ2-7	TGTGCCAGTAGTATAGGACTAGCGGGGATCTACGAGCAGTACTTC	CASSIGLAGIYEQYF
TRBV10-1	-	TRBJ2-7	TGCGCCAAAACCACAGGGTCCTACGAGCAGTACTTC	CAKTTGSYEQYF
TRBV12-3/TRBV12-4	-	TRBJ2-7	TGTGCCAGCAGTCCAAAACAGAAGAAGTACTTC	CASSPKQKKYF
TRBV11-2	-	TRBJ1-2	TGTGCCAGCAGACCTCCGGGTCTAGCCTATGGCTACACCTTC	CASRPPGLAYGYTF